These 28 T cell receptor beta chains came from one sample sequenced in a study of blood T cell repertoires in COVID-19. Clones were read by immunoSEQ multiplex PCR, and TCRdb kept only the in-frame ones, dropping some. The profile covers hundreds of thousands of clones, with approximately 81% appearing a single time and roughly 20% taken by the ten largest. The source material was peripheral blood. Receptors originate from a woman older than 75 with active or convalescent COVID-19.

This clone was recorded only once. V gene TRBV7-2 combines with J gene TRBJ1-4; 7 bases line up with TRBD1. J lost 8 bases, V lost 5 bases, and 11 bases had no gene match. Germline lookup yields CDR1 SGHTA and CDR2 FQGNSA. The CDR3 consists of 15 residues. The CDR3: CASSARDRWGEKLFF. Written as DNA, the CDR3 is TGTGCCAGCAGCGCCCGGGACAGATGGGGGGAAAAACTGTTTTTT.

The CDR3 bases are TGCGCCAGCAGCTTTTTCCCGGATACGCAGTATTTT. Amino acid sequence: CASSFFPDTQYF. The chain combines TRBV5-1 with TRBJ2-3, with no clear D. Trimming stripped 2 bases from V and 6 bases from J, with 7 bases between. Germline-derived CDR1 and CDR2 are SGHRS and YFSETQ. This CDR3 has 12 amino acids.

This clone was observed a single time. V is TRBV7-2 and J is TRBJ2-1, with D hard to call. Germline lookup yields CDR1 SGHTA and CDR2 FQGNSA. The CDR3 is made up of 17 amino acids. V was clipped by 5 bases and J by 0 bases, with 17 bases between them. CDR3 loop: CASSLYPETRSYNEQFF. The CDR3 DNA is TGTGCCAGCAGCCTCTACCCCGAAACGCGCTCCTACAATGAGCAGTTCTTC. The entire variable domain, with the rest obtained from reference TRBV7-2 and TRBJ2-1, is as follows: GAGVSQSPSNKVTEKGKDVELRCDPISGHTALYWYRQSLGQGLEFLIYFQGNSAPDKSGLPSDRFSAERTGGSVSTLTIQRTQQEDSAVYLCASSLYPETRSYNEQFFGPGTRLTVL.

The gene calls are TRBV3-1 (or the pseudogene TRBV3-2) and TRBJ2-5, with TRBD2 matching over 8 bases. Germline trimming cut 4 bases from V and 0 bases from J; bases unmatched to any gene: 10. Germline CDR1 LGHDT, CDR2 YNNKEL (reference sequence). The CDR3 has 17 residues. The CDR3 DNA sequence: TGTGCCAGCAGCCGAGACCTTAGCGGGACTAACCAAGAGACCCAGTACTTC. This gives the protein CASSRDLSGTNQETQYF.

V and J are TRBV19 and TRBJ1-1; D is possibly TRBD1 (6 bases). Per germline, CDR1 LNHDA and CDR2 SQIVND (reference sequence). The V and J ends lost 9 bases and 1 base respectively, with 18 bases between them. This CDR3 is built from 15 residues. CDR3 in DNA: TGTGCCAGCATACAGGGCCTAAACTCGAACACTGAAGCTTTCTTT. Protein sequence: CASIQGLNSNTEAFF. The full variable domain, rest sourced from reference TRBV19 and TRBJ1-1, is DGGITQSPKYLFRKEGQNVTLSCEQNLNHDAMYWYRQDPGQGLRLIYYSQIVNDFQKGDIAEGYSVSREKKESFPLTVTSAQKNPTAFYLCASIQGLNSNTEAFFGQGTRLTVV.

The genes are TRBV6-5 and TRBJ2-7, with D perhaps TRBD2 (5 bases). Germline CDR1 MNHEY, CDR2 SVGAGI. V was pared by 6 bases and J by 2 bases, with 14 bases between. This CDR3 spans 14 amino acids. CDR3 in DNA: TGTGCCAGCAGGGGAGTAGGTTCTCCCTACGAGCAGTACTTC. It translates to CASRGVGSPYEQYF.

This clone was detected only once. The V and J genes are TRBV27 and TRBJ2-6, with D possibly matching TRBD1 (7 bases). The length of the CDR3 is 16 residues. Germline loops: CDR1 MNHEY, CDR2 SMNVEV (reference sequence). Trimming removed 5 bases at V and 0 bases at J, with 11 bases between. CDR3 loop: CASSPGGLSGANVLTF. CDR3 DNA: TGTGCCAGCAGTCCAGGGGGGCTCTCTGGGGCCAACGTCCTGACTTTC.

The chain has TRBV3-1 (or the pseudogene TRBV3-2) and TRBJ2-2; 7 nucleotides line up with TRBD1. Germline loops: CDR1 LGHDT, CDR2 YNNKEL (reference sequence). This CDR3 is built from 15 residues. J lost 3 bases, V lost 6 bases, and 7 bases had no gene match. The CDR3 spells CASRQQGSYTGELFF. CDR3 sequence (DNA): TGTGCCAGCAGACAACAGGGGTCCTACACCGGGGAGCTGTTTTTT.

This chain connects TRBV4-1 to TRBJ2-5; 8 bases align to TRBD1. Trimming at V came to 3 bases and at J to 2 bases, leaving 17 bases not matched to a gene. The V gene's germline CDR1 is MGHRA and CDR2 YSYEKL. The CDR3 runs 19 residues. Here the CDR3 reads CASSHRLPPGGAGQETQYF. DNA for the CDR3: TGCGCCAGCAGCCACCGACTTCCTCCAGGGGGCGCGGGGCAAGAGACCCAGTACTTC.

The gene calls are TRBV6-5 and TRBJ1-3, with TRBD1 identical over 7 bases. This CDR3 spans 15 amino acids. In germline, CDR1 is MNHEY, CDR2 SVGAGI. V lost 5 bases to trimming and J lost 5 bases; unmatched junction nucleotides: 9. The CDR3 sequence is CASSTGQTGRNTIYF. The CDR3 region has the DNA TGTGCCAGCAGTACAGGGCAGACAGGGAGAAACACCATATATTTT.

The chain joins TRBV15 to TRBJ2-2, with 8 bases matching TRBD1. The ends lost 4 bases at V and 3 bases at J; junction bases unmatched: 7. The CDR3 runs 16 residues. Per germline, CDR1 LNHNV and CDR2 YYDKDF (reference sequence). The CDR3 here is CATSIRTGWDTGELFF. The CDR3, as DNA: TGTGCCACCAGCATCCGGACAGGGTGGGACACCGGGGAGCTGTTTTTT.

The chain recombines TRBV10-2 with TRBJ2-5; D not resolved. V was cut by 6 bases and J by 2 bases, with 4 bases left in between. The CDR3 has 11 residues. The germline CDR1 and CDR2 sequences are WSHSY and SAAADI. CDR3 sequence: CASRSQETQYF. The CDR3 DNA sequence: TGCGCCAGCAGATCACAAGAGACCCAGTACTTC.

V and J are TRBV4-1 and TRBJ2-1; TRBD2 matches at 7 bases. The V gene end was trimmed by 0 bases and the J gene end by 4 bases; junction bases not matched to a gene: 9. Looked up from germline, CDR1 is MGHRA and CDR2 is YSYEKL. The CDR3 is made up of 17 amino acids. The CDR3 protein is CASSQDLDSGQYNEQFF. The CDR3 DNA reads as TGCGCCAGCAGCCAAGATCTGGATAGCGGGCAATACAATGAGCAGTTCTTC.

This rearrangement joins TRBV4-1 to TRBJ1-3; D ambiguous. The germline V and J ends were trimmed by 0 bases and 3 bases, with 12 bases remaining between them. The germline CDR1 and CDR2 sequences are MGHRA and YSYEKL. This CDR3 comprises 16 residues. Here the CDR3 DNA reads TGCGCCAGCAGCCAAGATACCGTCGGGTTTGGAAACACCATATATTTT. Encoded protein: CASSQDTVGFGNTIYF.

The V and J genes are TRBV2 and TRBJ1-1; unclear D gene. The V end was cut by 10 bases, the J end by 5 bases, with 17 bases between. CDR1 and CDR2 from the germline V gene are SNHLY and FYNNEI. The CDR3 is 13 residues long. The chain's CDR3 is CATGREKGTEAFF. CDR3 nucleotide sequence: TGTGCCACGGGTCGGGAAAAAGGGACTGAAGCTTTCTTT.

This chain links TRBV6-6 with TRBJ2-7, with 7 nucleotides matching TRBD1. The trim removed 6 bases at V and 4 bases at J, leaving 3 bases unmatched. Germline V gives CDR1 MNHNY, CDR2 SVGAGI (reference sequence). This CDR3 contains 12 residues. For the CDR3, the DNA is TGTGCCAGCAGCCGGGGACAGTACGAGCAGTACTTC. Residues: CASSRGQYEQYF.

This chain joins TRBV27 and TRBJ2-2; no clear D. Germline assignment: CDR1 MNHEY and CDR2 SMNVEV (reference sequence). V was pared by 3 bases and J by 0 bases, with 17 bases between. The CDR3 has 18 amino acids. The CDR3 loop is CASSFQAVRLSNTGELFF. CDR3 coding DNA: TGTGCCAGCAGTTTCCAAGCCGTCAGGCTGTCGAACACCGGGGAGCTGTTTTTT.

In this sample, this clone turned up a few times. This chain joins TRBV21-1 and TRBJ1-2; the table gives TRBD1 as D, unverified against the DNA. TRBV21-1 is deemed a pseudogene. The CDR3 is made up of 10 amino acids. CDR3 residues: CARTGDGYTF. CDR3 sequence (DNA): TGTGCCAGGACAGGGGATGGCTACACCTTC.

The V gene is TRBV28, the J gene TRBJ1-2, with 9 bases fitting TRBD1. Germline V gene data show CDR1 as MDHEN and CDR2 as SYDVKM. Trimming removed 8 bases from V and 7 bases from J; junction bases left unmatched: 8. The CDR3 spans 13 residues. CDR3 bases: TGTGCCAGCGGCACTAACAGGGGGCTTGGCTACACCTTC. Translating it yields CASGTNRGLGYTF.

This clone has only one observation. The J gene is TRBJ1-2, the V gene TRBV11-2, with D possibly being TRBD1 (6 bases). V was shortened by 5 bases and J by 2 bases, with 15 bases between the two germline ends. Germline assignment: CDR1 SGHAT and CDR2 FQNNGV. This CDR3 is 15 amino acids long. The CDR3 loop reads CASSRVQGWNYGYTF. The CDR3 DNA is TGTGCCAGCAGCCGAGTACAGGGTTGGAACTATGGCTACACCTTC.

This chain connects TRBV12-3 or TRBV12-4 to TRBJ2-2; D ambiguous. This CDR3 has 13 residues. V lost 1 base and J lost 5, with 5 bases in between. As DNA, the CDR3 is TGTGCCAGCAGTTTAGGACAAACCGGGGAGCTGTTTTTT. This gives the protein CASSLGQTGELFF.

The chain combines TRBV25-1 with TRBJ1-4, with 8 positions matching TRBD1. Germline V gene lookup returns CDR1 MGHDK and CDR2 SYGVNS. This CDR3 spans 15 amino acids. Trimming removed 2 bases from V and 8 bases from J; junction bases left unmatched: 7. The chain's CDR3 is CASSEQGAGREKLFF. The CDR3 DNA is TGTGCCAGCAGTGAACAGGGGGCGGGTCGAGAAAAACTGTTTTTT.

V usage is TRBV30 and J usage is TRBJ1-5; a possible D gene is TRBD1 (5 bases). CDR3 length equals 12 residues. Germline loops: CDR1 GTSNPN, CDR2 SVGIG (reference sequence). Trimming removed 5 bases from V and 7 bases from J, with 12 bases in between. The DNA for the CDR3 is TGTGCCTGGGGACATGAGCGGCAGCCCCAGCATTTT. This gives the protein CAWGHERQPQHF.

The CDR3 DNA reads as TGTGCCAGCTCACCGGGGCCGTACAATGAGCAGTTCTTC. The encoded protein is CASSPGPYNEQFF. This chain joins TRBV18 and TRBJ2-1, with D possibly being TRBD1 (5 bases). Per germline, CDR1 KGHSH and CDR2 LQKENI. The CDR3 has 13 residues. With 3 bases removed from V and 4 bases from J, the gap between germline ends came to 7 bases.

V and J are TRBV10-3 and TRBJ1-6, with TRBD1 identical over 11 bases. V lost 2 bases and J lost 6; bases outside the gene matches: 6. The length of the CDR3 is 17 residues. Looked up from germline, CDR1 is ENHRY and CDR2 is SYGVKD. This CDR3 reads CAISEPGQGASNSPLHF. The DNA of the CDR3 is TGTGCCATCAGTGAGCCCGGACAGGGGGCTAGTAATTCACCCCTCCACTTT.

This chain links TRBV6-2 or TRBV6-3 with TRBJ2-6; 8 nucleotides line up with TRBD1. CDR1 and CDR2 from the germline V gene are MNHEY and SVGEGT. This CDR3 contains 18 residues. V lost 6 bases and J lost 0; bases outside the gene matches: 10. The CDR3 DNA is TGTGCCAGCAGCCCAGACAGGGGAATCCCCTCTGGGGCCAACGTCCTGACTTTC. Residues: CASSPDRGIPSGANVLTF.

V and J are TRBV24-1 and TRBJ1-4; possible D gene TRBD1, 5 bases. The CDR3 sequence is 19 residues long. The germline gives CDR1 KGHDR, CDR2 SFDVKD. The V gene lost 2 bases and the J gene lost 0 bases, with 18 bases spanning the gap. The CDR3 DNA follows: TGTGCCACCAGTGATTCTCCGGGGGGGACCGGGGCAACTAATGAAAAACTGTTTTTT. It specifies CATSDSPGGTGATNEKLFF.

The chain employs TRBV7-2 and TRBJ2-2; D not certain. The V and J ends lost 3 bases and 8 bases respectively, with 7 bases between them. Germline CDR1 reads SGHTA; CDR2 reads FQGNSA. The CDR3 covers 12 residues. The chain's CDR3 is CASSFSRGELFF. CDR3 DNA sequence: TGTGCCAGCAGCTTCTCTCGGGGGGAGCTGTTTTTT.